These T cell receptor beta chains were read from a single sample in a study of OX40 agonist ivuxolimab in advanced cancers. Some clones are missing from TCRdb's copy, which holds only in-frame ones; the method was immunoSEQ multiplex PCR. The sample has about 47,000 clones; around 80% are singletons. The material sequenced was CD4+ or CD8+ T cells sorted from blood, taken in a trial of the OX40 agonist ivuxolimab. The receptor set was obtained from an adult with an advanced solid tumor such as melanoma, head and neck, liver or kidney cancer. Both conserved end residues are part of each CDR3. The D gene is left open where the match is weak. Size is omitted from some rows. Given values are once, few, many or a class for expanded clones.

cdr3_length,clone_size,j_call,v_call,d_call,cdr3_aa,cdr3_nt
14,once,TRBJ2-5,TRBV11-1,.,CASSLPQGWETQYF,TGTGCCAGCAGCTTACCTCAGGGATGGGAGACCCAGTACTTC
14,.,TRBJ2-2,TRBV5-1,.,CASRGTLNTGELFF,TGCGCCAGCAGGGGGACCCTCAACACCGGGGAGCTGTTTTTT
16,.,TRBJ1-3,TRBV28,.,CASSFSWSRGGNTIYF,TGTGCCAGCAGTTTCAGTTGGAGCCGGGGGGGAAACACCATATATTTT
14,.,TRBJ2-3,TRBV9,.,CASGAGRSTDTQYF,TGTGCCAGCGGAGCGGGTCGGAGCACAGATACGCAGTATTTT
15,few,TRBJ1-2,TRBV4-2,TRBD1,CASSQAEGQNYGYTF,TGTGCCAGCAGCCAAGCGGAGGGACAGAACTATGGCTACACCTTC
18,.,TRBJ2-3,TRBV7-2,TRBD2,CASSLQPRGAGGSDTQYF,TGTGCCAGCAGCCTCCAACCGAGGGGTGCGGGAGGGTCGGATACGCAGTATTTT
14,.,TRBJ2-4,TRBV5-1,.,CASSSGFTPNIQYF,TGCGCCAGCAGCTCGGGATTTACCCCCAACATTCAGTACTTC
12,once,TRBJ1-4,TRBV28,.,CASNLVGEKLFF,TGTGCCAGCAACCTGGTTGGGGAAAAACTGTTTTTT
14,.,TRBJ2-2,TRBV6-1,TRBD1,CASCSDRASGELFF,TGTGCCAGCTGTTCGGACAGGGCATCCGGGGAGCTGTTTTTT
16,.,TRBJ2-7,TRBV4-3,TRBD2,CASSQDREAGAYEQYF,TGCGCCAGCAGCCAAGATCGGGAAGCGGGAGCCTACGAGCAGTACTTC
14,.,TRBJ1-2,TRBV7-2,TRBD1,CASRKGQGIYGYTF,TGTGCCAGCAGAAAAGGACAGGGCATCTATGGCTACACCTTC
14,.,TRBJ1-6,TRBV2,TRBD1,CASRRDRVNSPLHF,TGTGCCAGCCGCCGGGACAGGGTCAATTCACCCCTCCACTTT
14,.,TRBJ2-3,TRBV4-3,.,CASSQGGYGDTQYF,TGCGCCAGCAGCCAAGGCGGGTATGGAGATACGCAGTATTTT
16,.,TRBJ2-7,TRBV7-2,TRBD2,CASSYVGSGRAFEQYF,TGTGCCAGCAGCTACGTAGGGAGCGGGAGGGCCTTCGAGCAGTACTTC
15,.,TRBJ2-7,TRBV28,.,CASSLRGGGPGEQYF,TGTGCCAGCAGTTTACGCGGGGGCGGGCCGGGCGAGCAGTACTTC
15,.,TRBJ2-1,TRBV11-3,.,CASSPRGLEGDEQFF,TGTGCCAGCAGCCCGAGGGGCCTTGAAGGCGATGAGCAGTTCTTC
15,.,TRBJ2-2,TRBV19,.,CASSTYREGTGELFF,TGTGCCAGTAGTACCTACAGGGAGGGAACCGGGGAGCTGTTTTTT
12,.,TRBJ1-1,TRBV29-1,.,CSVGPGDTEAFF,TGCAGCGTTGGGCCCGGCGATACTGAAGCTTTCTTT
13,.,TRBJ2-6,TRBV28,.,CASSWSGANVLTF,TGTGCCAGCAGTTGGTCCGGGGCCAACGTCCTGACTTTC
12,once,TRBJ1-1,TRBV29-1,.,CSAVWTNTEAFF,TGCAGCGCCGTCTGGACGAACACTGAAGCTTTCTTT
13,.,TRBJ2-1,TRBV7-9,.,CASRLAGGNEQFF,TGTGCCAGCAGATTGGCAGGAGGTAATGAGCAGTTCTTC
16,.,TRBJ2-2,TRBV5-1,TRBD1,CASSLAPGTGNGELFF,TGCGCCAGCAGCTTGGCCCCCGGGACAGGGAACGGGGAGCTGTTTTTT
15,once,TRBJ2-3,TRBV5-4,TRBD1,CASSSETGAGDTQYF,TGTGCCAGCAGCTCCGAGACAGGGGCGGGAGATACGCAGTATTTT
12,medium-sized,TRBJ1-2,TRBV30,.,CAWDHRAYGYTF,TGTGCCTGGGACCACAGGGCCTATGGCTACACCTTC
13,.,TRBJ1-5,TRBV10-3,.,CAISESSNQPQHF,TGTGCCATCAGTGAGTCTTCCAATCAGCCCCAGCATTTT